The rows below give T cell receptor beta chains drawn from one sample of a study of blood T cell repertoires in COVID-19. Using immunoSEQ multiplex PCR, the repertoire was profiled, and TCRdb retains in-frame clones only, with some absent. The profile covers 50,000 or so clones, with less than 90% appearing a single time and around 27% taken by the ten largest. The sample comprised peripheral blood. Source of these receptors: a human donor in a cohort sampled during active COVID-19. CDR3s include the opening cysteine and the closing phenylalanine or tryptophan. Fields, in order: J gene, clone size, V gene, D gene, CDR3 DNA, CDR3 protein. The D gene is left open where the match is weak. For some rows the clone size is stated as once, few or many, or as a class when expanded; others skip it.

TRBJ1-6 | NA | TRBV9 | NA | TGTGCCAGCAGCGTGGACGGAGGGGATTCACCCCTCCACTTT | CASSVDGGDSPLHF
TRBJ2-2 | NA | TRBV27 | NA | TGTGCCAGCAGTTTTTACAGGGCGAACACCGGGGAGCTGTTTTTT | CASSFYRANTGELFF
TRBJ2-4 | NA | TRBV5-8 | TRBD1 | TGTGCCAGCAGCTTGGGGACAGGTATTGACAACATTCAGTACTTC | CASSLGTGIDNIQYF
TRBJ1-2 | NA | TRBV11-2 | TRBD1 | TGTGCCAGCAGCCCGCCGACAGGGGTTTCTTATGACTACACCTTC | CASSPPTGVSYDYTF
TRBJ1-6 | NA | TRBV28 | TRBD1 | TGTGCCAGCAGTGCGGGGGACAGGGCCAATTCACCCCTCCACTTT | CASSAGDRANSPLHF
TRBJ1-2 | NA | TRBV6-5 | NA | TGTGCCAGCACCCGGACACCGGATAGTTTCTATGGCTACACCTTC | CASTRTPDSFYGYTF
TRBJ2-3 | NA | TRBV3-1/TRBV3-2 | NA | TGTGCCAGCAATGGAGGGTTAAACACAGATACGCAGTATTTT | CASNGGLNTDTQYF
TRBJ2-2 | NA | TRBV27 | TRBD1 | TGTGCCAGCAGTTTATTCGGGACAGGAGAGACCGGGGAGCTGTTTTTT | CASSLFGTGETGELFF
TRBJ2-3 | NA | TRBV2 | TRBD2 | TGTGCCAGTACCGGGACTAGCGGCACAGATACGCAGTATTTT | CASTGTSGTDTQYF
TRBJ2-7 | NA | TRBV19 | TRBD1 | TGTGCCAGTAGTAGACAGGGCTCCTACGAGCAGTACTTC | CASSRQGSYEQYF
TRBJ1-2 | NA | TRBV3-1/TRBV3-2 | TRBD1 | TGTGCCAGCAGCGCAAAGCCGGGACAGGGGGCTTATGGCTACACCTTC | CASSAKPGQGAYGYTF
TRBJ1-1 | NA | TRBV9 | NA | TGTGCCAGCAGCGTGGGCACAAGCAGGAACACTGAAGCTTTCTTT | CASSVGTSRNTEAFF
TRBJ2-5 | NA | TRBV4-1 | TRBD2 | TGCGCCAGCTCCGGGACTAGCGGGAGGAAGGAGACCCAGTACTTC | CASSGTSGRKETQYF
TRBJ2-1 | NA | TRBV27 | TRBD2 | TGTGCCAGCAGTATCGGGGGGGCAAGTTACAATGAGCAGTTCTTC | CASSIGGASYNEQFF
TRBJ2-1 | NA | TRBV5-1 | TRBD2 | TGCGCCAGCAGACGTAGCGGGGGGGCCTACAATGAGCAGTTCTTC | CASRRSGGAYNEQFF
TRBJ1-6 | NA | TRBV9 | NA | TGTGCCAGCACTCGGGGGAGGGCTGATTCACCCCTCCACTTT | CASTRGRADSPLHF
TRBJ2-7 | NA | TRBV7-3 | TRBD2 | TGTGCCAGCAGTCCAGGACTAGTTCCTTCCTACGAGCAGTACTTC | CASSPGLVPSYEQYF
TRBJ2-7 | few | TRBV29-1 | NA | TGCAGCGTTGCAAATTCGGCGGACTCCTACGAGCAGTACTTC | CSVANSADSYEQYF
TRBJ2-2 | NA | TRBV24-1 | TRBD1 | TGTGCCACCAGTGGGACAGGGACCGGGGAGCTGTTTTTT | CATSGTGTGELFF
TRBJ2-4 | NA | TRBV28 | TRBD2 | TGTGCCAGCAGTTTATCTTTAGGGGAGGGCATTCAGTACTTC | CASSLSLGEGIQYF
TRBJ2-1 | NA | TRBV2 | TRBD1 | TGTGCCAGCAGGAGGGACAGGAACAATGAGCAGTTCTTC | CASRRDRNNEQFF
TRBJ1-6 | NA | TRBV7-2 | TRBD1 | TGTGCCAGCAGCTCGGACAGGTTAAGGGCACCCCTCCACTTT | CASSSDRLRAPLHF
TRBJ2-2 | NA | TRBV15 | TRBD1 | TGTGCCACCAGCAGAGAACAGGGGGGCACCGGGGAGCTGTTTTTT | CATSREQGGTGELFF
TRBJ2-1 | NA | TRBV9 | NA | TGTGCCAGCAGCGTAGGGTCTAGCGTTGAGCAGTTCTTC | CASSVGSSVEQFF
TRBJ2-2 | NA | TRBV7-2 | TRBD1 | TGTGCCAGCAGCTACAGGGGGCGCAGGGCCGGGGAGCTGTTTTTT | CASSYRGRRAGELFF
TRBJ2-5 | NA | TRBV19 | NA | TGTGCCAGTAGTGACAGGCAAGAGACCCAGTACTTC | CASSDRQETQYF
TRBJ2-5 | NA | TRBV27 | TRBD1 | TGTGCCAGCAAGCCTTCCGACAGGGGAAATTCCCAAGAGACCCAGTACTTC | CASKPSDRGNSQETQYF
TRBJ1-4 | NA | TRBV5-5 | NA | TGTGCCAGCAGCTGGGGGCTAGGGGCTTTGAATGAAAAACTGTTTTTT | CASSWGLGALNEKLFF
TRBJ2-5 | NA | TRBV6-6 | NA | TGTGCCAGCAGTGCCCTCCGCGGGAAAATAGGGACCCAGTACTTC | CASSALRGKIGTQYF
TRBJ1-5 | few | TRBV19 | NA | TGTGCCAGTAGCCGGGATTCGGAGGGTCAGCCCCAGCATTTT | CASSRDSEGQPQHF
TRBJ1-6 | NA | TRBV6-5 | NA | TGTGCCAGCAGTTACGGGGAGGGGAATTCACCCCTCCACTTT | CASSYGEGNSPLHF
TRBJ2-1 | NA | TRBV14 | NA | TGTGCCAGCAGCCAAGATTGGGCGCTCAATGAGCAGTTCTTC | CASSQDWALNEQFF
TRBJ2-2 | NA | TRBV2 | NA | TGTGCCAGCAGTGCCACGCTAGGATCTACGGGGGAGCTGTTTTTT | CASSATLGSTGELFF
TRBJ1-5 | NA | TRBV15 | NA | TGTGCCACCAGCAGAGATCTGGGGGCTGTAAGCAATCAGCCCCAGCATTTT | CATSRDLGAVSNQPQHF
TRBJ2-3 | NA | TRBV5-4 | NA | TGTGCCAGCAACAAACCCTCAGGCGGGAAAGATACGCAGTATTTT | CASNKPSGGKDTQYF
TRBJ1-4 | once | TRBV3-1/TRBV3-2 | NA | TGTGCCAGCAGCAACACCGGGGTTTCTAATGAAAAACTGTTTTTT | CASSNTGVSNEKLFF
TRBJ2-5 | NA | TRBV6-6 | TRBD2 | TGTGCCAGCAGAACCAATAGCGGGGGGGGAGGGAAGACCCAGTACTTC | CASRTNSGGGGKTQYF
TRBJ2-2 | NA | TRBV12-3/TRBV12-4 | NA | TGTGCCAGCAGTTCCCCGGGGACCGGGGAGCTGTTTTTT | CASSSPGTGELFF
TRBJ1-6 | NA | TRBV4-3 | NA | TGCGCCAGCAGCCCGGACAGCAGAAATTCACCCCTCCACTTT | CASSPDSRNSPLHF
TRBJ1-1 | NA | TRBV18 | NA | TGTGCCAGCTCACTATCCAGGGGGAACACTGAAGCTTTCTTT | CASSLSRGNTEAFF
TRBJ2-1 | NA | TRBV7-9 | TRBD2 | TGTGCCAGCAGCATCGATCTAGCGGGAGGAACGGATGAGCAGTTCTTC | CASSIDLAGGTDEQFF
TRBJ1-1 | NA | TRBV19 | NA | TGTGCCACCTCACGGGGGGGCGGTTTGGACACTGAAGCTTTCTTT | CATSRGGGLDTEAFF
TRBJ2-5 | NA | TRBV5-1 | TRBD2 | TGCGCCAGCAGCGCGGGAGGCCTCCAAGAGACCCAGTACTTC | CASSAGGLQETQYF
TRBJ2-5 | few | TRBV5-6 | NA | TGTGCCAGCAGCTCCGGGACACCCTCGGGGACCCAGTACTTC | CASSSGTPSGTQYF
TRBJ2-2 | once | TRBV11-3 | TRBD2 | TGTGCCAGCAGCGGTAGCGGGAGGAACACCGGGGAGCTGTTTTTT | CASSGSGRNTGELFF
TRBJ1-1 | NA | TRBV15 | NA | TGTGCCACCAGCAGAGATCTTGGACAGCGGAACACTGAAGCTTTCTTT | CATSRDLGQRNTEAFF
TRBJ1-4 | NA | TRBV25-1 | TRBD1 | TGTGCCAGCAGTGGGAACAGGGGGTTCGGTGAAAAACTGTTTTTT | CASSGNRGFGEKLFF
TRBJ2-7 | NA | TRBV27 | TRBD2 | TGTGCCAGCAGTTTGGGGCGGGGGGCCGGCTACGAGCAGTACTTC | CASSLGRGAGYEQYF
TRBJ1-5 | NA | TRBV19 | TRBD1 | TGTGCCAGTAGAAGAACAGGGGACCAGCCCCAGCATTTT | CASRRTGDQPQHF
TRBJ1-5 | once | TRBV19 | NA | TGTGCCAGTACCCTCCTGGGAGGGACAAATCAGCCCCAGCATTTT | CASTLLGGTNQPQHF
TRBJ1-5 | NA | TRBV30 | NA | TGTGCCTGGAGTTGGCAGAGGGATCAGCCCCAGCATTTT | CAWSWQRDQPQHF
TRBJ2-3 | once | TRBV2 | TRBD2 | TGTGCCACCTCACGGACTAGCGGCACAGATACGCAGTATTTT | CATSRTSGTDTQYF
TRBJ2-4 | NA | TRBV4-3 | TRBD2 | TGCGCCAGCAGCCAAGACACAGCGGGAGGAAACATTCAGTACTTC | CASSQDTAGGNIQYF
TRBJ2-3 | few | TRBV7-2 | TRBD1 | TGTGCCAGCAGCTTAGAGGTTGCAGGGGGCGCGAATACGCAGTATTTT | CASSLEVAGGANTQYF